Reported below is one T cell receptor (beta chain). This entry is derived from a study of T-cell memory formation after mild COVID-19. TCRdb re-called the 5' RACE reads with MiXCR, one entry per CDR3 protein. There are under 450,000 distinct CDR3 sequences in the sample; 20% to 30% occur only once, and around 13% lies in the top ten. Trimming took 3 bases from V and 5 from J; bases not matched to a gene: 5. The CDR3 has 14 amino acids. The source of this sequence is an adult woman who had mild COVID-19 (a few samples of this study predate the infection). Cell type and time point are not known. The specimen was PBMCs or a T cell subset sorted from them (not recorded which). The chain couples TRBV12-3 or TRBV12-4 to TRBJ2-5; TRBD2 matches at 8 bases. The CDR3 coding sequence is TGTGCCAGCAGTTTCGGGGGGGGCGTCGAGACCCAGTACTTC. Translating gives CASSFGGGVETQYF.